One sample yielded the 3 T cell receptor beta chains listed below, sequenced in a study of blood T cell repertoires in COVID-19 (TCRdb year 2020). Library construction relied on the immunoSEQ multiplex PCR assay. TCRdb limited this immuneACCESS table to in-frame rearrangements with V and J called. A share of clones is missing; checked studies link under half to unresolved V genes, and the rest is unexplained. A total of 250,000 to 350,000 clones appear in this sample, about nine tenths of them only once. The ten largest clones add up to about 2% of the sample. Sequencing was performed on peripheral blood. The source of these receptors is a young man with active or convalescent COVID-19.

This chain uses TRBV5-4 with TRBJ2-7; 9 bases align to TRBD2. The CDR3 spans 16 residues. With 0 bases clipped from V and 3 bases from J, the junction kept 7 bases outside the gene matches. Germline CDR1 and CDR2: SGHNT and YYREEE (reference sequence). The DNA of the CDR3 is TGTGCCAGCAGCTTGGAGCGGGGGGTCCAGATCTACGAGCAGTACTTC. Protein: CASSLERGVQIYEQYF.

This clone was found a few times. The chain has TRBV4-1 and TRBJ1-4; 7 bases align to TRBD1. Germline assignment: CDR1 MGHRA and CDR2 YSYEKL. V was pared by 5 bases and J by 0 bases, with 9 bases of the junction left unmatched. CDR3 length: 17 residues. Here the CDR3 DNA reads TGCGCCAGCAGCTTCCGTAGACAGGGCACAACTAATGAAAAACTGTTTTTT. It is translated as CASSFRRQGTTNEKLFF.

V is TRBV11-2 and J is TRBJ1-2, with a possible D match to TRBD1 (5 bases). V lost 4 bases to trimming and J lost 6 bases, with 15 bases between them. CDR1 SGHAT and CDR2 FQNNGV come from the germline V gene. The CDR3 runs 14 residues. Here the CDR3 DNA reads TGTGCCAGCAGCTCGAGACAGAGCCTGGATGGCTACACCTTC. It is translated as CASSSRQSLDGYTF.